Below are 2 T cell receptor beta chains sequenced from a single sample in a study of technical replicates of blood from a handful of donors. The assay was immunoSEQ multiplex PCR, and TCRdb's table has in-frame clones only and misses some. The profile shows roughly 83,000 clones, around 90% of them singletons. The sequencing sample was made of T cells isolated from PBMCs. All receptors come from a human donor in good health.

J is TRBJ1-1 and V is TRBV29-1; TRBD1 matches at 9 bases. This CDR3 comprises 13 residues. Trimming cost V 7 bases and J 2 bases; bases outside gene matches: 5. CDR1 SQVTM and CDR2 ANQGSEA come from the germline V gene. CDR3 residues: CSAATGGNTEAFF. The CDR3 DNA reads TGCAGCGCTGCGACAGGGGGAAACACTGAAGCTTTCTTT.

The rearrangement uses TRBV10-3 and TRBJ1-1; D perhaps matches TRBD1 (5 bases). The germline V gene encodes CDR1 ENHRY and CDR2 SYGVKD. The CDR3 contains 16 residues. Between the trimmed V and J ends, which lost 0 bases and 3 bases, there was a span of 14 bases. For the CDR3, the DNA is TGTGCCATCAGTGAGTCGTACGGGGGTATGGACACTGAAGCTTTCTTT. It encodes CAISESYGGMDTEAFF.